This T cell receptor beta chain was found in a study of blood T cell repertoires in COVID-19. Study-wide context: Sources were T cells, B-cell-depleted T cells, or PBMCs; the material itself was cDNA or gDNA.

Original processing methods: Using reference gene primer amplification, nucleated cell counts were estimated. Some clones are missing from TCRdb's copy, which holds only in-frame ones; the method was immunoSEQ multiplex PCR. V and J calls and clone size come straight from that table; D and trimming were deduced from the DNA. This table holds under 400,000 clones, more than 70% found once. This CDR3 is built from 14 residues. The germline V gene has CDR1 MDHEN and CDR2 SYDVKM. V gave up 3 bases and J gave up 0 bases, with 8 bases separating them. Patients of the Seattle cohort, enrolled during active infection, were followed longitudinally.

The TCR sequence derives from a woman in her 30s with COVID-19, enrolled during active disease. The sequenced material came from peripheral blood. The gene calls are TRBV28 and TRBJ1-1; D is unresolved. CDR3 sequence reads: CASSFPGMNTEAFF. The CDR3 coding sequence is TGTGCCAGCAGTTTTCCAGGTATGAACACTGAAGCTTTCTTT. Using reference TRBV28 and TRBJ1-1 for the parts outside the CDR3, the full variable domain is DVKVTQSSRYLVKRTGEKVFLECVQDMDHENMFWYRQDPGLGLRLIYFSYDVKMKEKGDIPEGYSVSREKKERFSLILESASTNQTSMYLCASSFPGMNTEAFFGQGTRLTVV.